This TCR beta chain was sequenced during a study of blood T cells in healthy people across ages. The study's findings and limits: TCR beta diversity correlated strongly with naive T cell percentage. The unsorted PBMCs prevented any conclusive comparison of naive versus antigen-experienced cells.

Germline V gene lookup returns CDR1 SGHTA and CDR2 FQGTGA. After removal of 3 bases from V and 3 bases from J, the junction contained 10 bases not matched to a gene. The CDR3 spans 17 residues. Then a second PCR, running about 6 to 11 cycles, was carried out with a sample-barcoded 5' primer and a J-beta primer mix. TCRdb called the 5' RACE reads again in MiXCR, with one record for every CDR3 protein. The repertoire holds approximately 730,000 distinct CDR3 sequences, with more than 40% as singletons. Healthy Caucasians from Russia aged roughly 6 to 95 served as donors. PBMCs, at least 7 million per sample, were isolated. Note on this clonotype: Antigen specificity is unknown.

The sequence was collected from a woman aged 55-70 years in good health. V and J are TRBV7-3 and TRBJ2-3; 9 bases agree with TRBD2. Input material: blood. DNA of the CDR3: TGTGCCAGCAGCTTGCAAAGCGGGGGGCTGACTACAGATACGCAGTATTTT. This codes for CASSLQSGGLTTDTQYF.